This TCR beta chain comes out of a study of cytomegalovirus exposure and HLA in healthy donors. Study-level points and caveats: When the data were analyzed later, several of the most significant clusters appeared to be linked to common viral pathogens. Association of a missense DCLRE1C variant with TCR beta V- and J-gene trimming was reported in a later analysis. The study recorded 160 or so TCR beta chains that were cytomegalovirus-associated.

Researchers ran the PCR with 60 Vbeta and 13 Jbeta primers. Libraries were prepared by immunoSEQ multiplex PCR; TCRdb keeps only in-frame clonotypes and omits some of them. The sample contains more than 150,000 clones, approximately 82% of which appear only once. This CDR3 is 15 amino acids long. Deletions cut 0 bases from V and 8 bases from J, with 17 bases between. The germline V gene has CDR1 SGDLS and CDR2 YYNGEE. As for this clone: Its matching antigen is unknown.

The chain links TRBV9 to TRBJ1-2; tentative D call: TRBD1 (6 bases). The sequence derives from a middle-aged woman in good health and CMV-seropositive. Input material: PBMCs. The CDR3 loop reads CASSVDGGAKSGYTF. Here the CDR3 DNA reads TGTGCCAGCAGCGTAGATGGGGGGGCGAAGAGCGGCTACACCTTC.